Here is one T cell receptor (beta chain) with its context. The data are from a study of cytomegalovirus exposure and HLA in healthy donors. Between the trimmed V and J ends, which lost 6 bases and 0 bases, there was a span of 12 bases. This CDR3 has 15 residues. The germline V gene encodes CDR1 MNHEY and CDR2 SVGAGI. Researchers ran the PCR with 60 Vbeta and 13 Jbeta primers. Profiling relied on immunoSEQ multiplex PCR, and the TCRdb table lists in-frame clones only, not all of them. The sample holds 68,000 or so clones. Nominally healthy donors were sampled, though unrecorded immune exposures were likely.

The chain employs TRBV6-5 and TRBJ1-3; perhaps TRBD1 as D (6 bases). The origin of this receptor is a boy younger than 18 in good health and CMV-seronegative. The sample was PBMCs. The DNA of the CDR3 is TGTGCCAGCAGCCCACAGGGATACTCTGGAAACACCATATATTTT. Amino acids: CASSPQGYSGNTIYF.